One sample yielded the 14 T cell receptor beta chains listed below, sequenced in a study of CD8 T cells in Susac syndrome. RNA in amounts of roughly 0.5 to 1 ug was reverse transcribed with random hexamers. TCRdb passed the immunoSEQ multiplex PCR reads through MiXCR, listing each CDR3 protein once. The sample has 150,000 to 200,000 distinct CDR3 sequences; roughly 95% are singletons. Source material: CD4+ T cells from PBMCs. The receptors stem from a human donor in good health.

V gene TRBV19 combines with J gene TRBJ1-5; D is perhaps TRBD1 (6 bases). The V end was cut by 5 bases, the J end by 0 bases, with 11 bases between. The germline V gene has CDR1 LNHDA and CDR2 SQIVND (reference sequence). The CDR3 is 15 amino acids. The CDR3 region is CASSSGHYSNQPQHF. In DNA form, the CDR3 reads TGTGCCAGTAGTTCGGGACACTATAGCAATCAGCCCCAGCATTTT.

With regard to this clonotype: Compared with germline, one end of the junction differs, possibly owing to a read error. This rearrangement joins TRBV7-8 to TRBJ2-7; either TRBD1 or TRBD2 may fit D (5 bases each). Germline CDR1 and CDR2: SGHVS and FQNEAQ. The CDR3 has 13 residues. CDR3 coding DNA: TGTGCCAGCAGCTTGGTACAGGCATCCCAGAGGGACTTC. It is translated as CASSLVQASQRDF.

The rearrangement uses TRBV5-6 and TRBJ1-5; possibly TRBD1 for D (5 bases). V was clipped by 3 bases and J by 5 bases, with 15 bases between them. CDR3 length: 15 residues. Germline assignment: CDR1 SGHDT and CDR2 YYEEEE. The CDR3 region is CASSSGPGTDQPQHF. The DNA of the CDR3 is TGTGCCAGCAGCTCGGGACCCGGGACGGATCAGCCCCAGCATTTT.

This clonotype showed up just a few times. This sequence joins TRBV30 and TRBJ2-7, with 8 nucleotides matching TRBD1. Germline values: CDR1 GTSNPN, CDR2 SVGIG (reference sequence). With 3 bases clipped from V and 5 bases from J, the junction kept 12 bases outside the gene matches. The CDR3 is 15 residues long. CDR3 in amino acids: CAWSVMLTGVNEQYF. The DNA of the CDR3 is TGTGCCTGGAGCGTAATGCTGACAGGGGTGAACGAGCAGTACTTC.

CDR3 region: CASSPRDNSGNTIYF. The CDR3 DNA sequence: TGTGCCAGCAGCCCCCGGGACAACTCTGGAAACACCATATATTTT. The chain couples TRBV9 to TRBJ1-3; D is perhaps TRBD1 (6 bases). V gave up 4 bases and J gave up 0 bases, with 11 bases separating them. CDR1 and CDR2 (germline): SGDLS, YYNGEE. The CDR3 covers 15 residues.

V usage is TRBV15 and J usage is TRBJ2-5; tentatively, D is TRBD2 (6 bases). The V and J ends lost 0 bases and 2 bases respectively, with 10 bases between them. This CDR3 has 15 residues. Germline CDR1 and CDR2: LNHNV and YYDKDF (reference sequence). CDR3 loop: CATSRDLGGQETQYF. The DNA for the CDR3 is TGTGCCACCAGCAGAGATTTGGGGGGACAAGAGACCCAGTACTTC. The full variable domain, completed using reference TRBV15 and TRBJ2-5, is DAMVIQNPRYQVTQFGKPVTLSCSQTLNHNVMYWYQQKSSQAPKLLFHYYDKDFNNEADTPDNFQSRRPNTSFCFLDIRSPGLGDTAMYLCATSRDLGGQETQYFGPGTRLLVL.

CDR3 loop: CSVEKHGEAGELFF. The CDR3 DNA sequence: TGCAGCGTTGAAAAACACGGGGAAGCCGGGGAGCTGTTTTTT. The chain has TRBV29-1 and TRBJ2-2; TRBD2 is a possible D gene (5 bases). The CDR3 has 14 residues. Trimming shortened V by 2 bases and J by 6 bases, and 13 bases separated the two germline ends. The germline V gene has CDR1 SQVTM and CDR2 ANQGSEA.

This chain connects TRBV5-1 to TRBJ2-2, with D hard to call. The length of the CDR3 is 16 residues. Trimming shortened V by 3 bases and J by 7 bases, and 19 bases separated the two germline ends. Germline-derived CDR1 and CDR2 are SGHRS and YFSETQ. CDR3 protein: CASSSPDGLSRGELFF. The CDR3 DNA follows: TGCGCCAGCAGCTCACCCGACGGCTTGTCGCGCGGGGAGCTGTTTTTT.

V usage is TRBV20-1 and J usage is TRBJ2-7; 7 positions match TRBD1. The germline V gene has CDR1 DFQATT and CDR2 SNEGSKA (reference sequence). The CDR3 runs to 13 residues. The ends lost 3 bases at V and 5 bases at J; junction bases unmatched: 7. The CDR3 loop reads CSASEGARNEQYF. The CDR3 DNA follows: TGCAGTGCTAGCGAGGGGGCGCGTAACGAGCAGTACTTC.

In its sample, this clonotype was seen a few times. V and J are TRBV27 and TRBJ2-7; perhaps TRBD2 as D (7 bases). V was clipped by 8 bases and J by 5 bases, with 19 bases between them. Germline CDR1 and CDR2: MNHEY and SMNVEV (reference sequence). CDR3 size: 14 residues. The CDR3, as DNA: TGTGCCAGCGGACGCGGGGGCCCCAGGCACGAGCAGTACTTC. Translation gives CASGRGGPRHEQYF.

This chain links TRBV3-1 with TRBJ2-3; 8 nucleotides agree with TRBD2. The CDR3 totals 13 residues. Trimming took 0 bases from V and 14 from J; bases not matched to a gene: 7. CDR1 is LGHDT and CDR2 is YNNKEL in the germline V gene (reference sequence). The CDR3 sequence: CASSQDLRGATYF. For the CDR3, the DNA is TGTGCCAGCAGCCAAGATTTGCGGGGGGCCACGTATTTT.

This clonotype was seen once. The chain links TRBV9 to TRBJ2-7; TRBD2 matches at 14 bases. The CDR3 runs to 16 residues. CDR1 is SGDLS, CDR2 YYNGEE, per germline. V shed 4 bases, J shed 3 bases, and the junction held 6 bases outside the gene matches. The CDR3 nucleotides are TGTGCCAGCAGCTCTGGGACTAGCGGGGGAGTCTACGAGCAGTACTTC. It codes for CASSSGTSGGVYEQYF. The full variable domain, in which reference TRBV9 and TRBJ2-7 provide the parts outside the CDR3, is DSGVTQTPKHLITATGQRVTLRCSPRSGDLSVYWYQQSLDQGLQFLIQYYNGEERAKGNILERFSAQQFPDLHSELNLSSLELGDSALYFCASSSGTSGGVYEQYFGPGTRLTVT.

This chain uses TRBV19 with TRBJ2-1; possible D gene TRBD2, 5 bases. This CDR3 has 14 residues. Germline V gene sequence: CDR1 LNHDA, CDR2 SQIVND (reference sequence). Trimming cost V 5 bases and J 4 bases, with 12 bases left between them. In DNA form, the CDR3 reads TGTGCCAGTAGTCGCGGGTGGTTATACAATGAGCAGTTCTTC. It encodes CASSRGWLYNEQFF.

The gene calls are TRBV3-1 and TRBJ1-1; 8 bases align to TRBD1. V lost 1 base, J lost 5 bases, and 6 bases stayed unmatched. Germline CDR1 and CDR2: LGHDT and YNNKEL (reference sequence). The CDR3 length is 15 residues. The CDR3 sequence: CASSQGQGSRTEAFF. Written as DNA, the CDR3 is TGTGCCAGCAGCCAAGGACAGGGGAGTAGGACTGAAGCTTTCTTT. The whole variable domain, remainder taken from reference TRBV3-1 and TRBJ1-1, is DTAVSQTPKYLVTQMGNDKSIKCEQNLGHDTMYWYKQDSKKFLKIMFSYNNKELIINETVPNRFSPKSPDKAHLNLHINSLELGDSAVYFCASSQGQGSRTEAFFGQGTRLTVV.